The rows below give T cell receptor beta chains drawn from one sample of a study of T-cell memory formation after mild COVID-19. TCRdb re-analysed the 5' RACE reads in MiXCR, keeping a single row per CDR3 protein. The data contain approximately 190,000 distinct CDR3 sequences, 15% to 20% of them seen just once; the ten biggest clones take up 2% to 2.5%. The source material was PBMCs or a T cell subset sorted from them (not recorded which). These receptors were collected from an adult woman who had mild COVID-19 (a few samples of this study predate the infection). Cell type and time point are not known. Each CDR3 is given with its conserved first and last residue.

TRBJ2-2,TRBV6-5,CASTAAKPQGTGELFF
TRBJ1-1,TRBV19,CASRPLDSRNTEAFF
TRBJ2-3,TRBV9,CASSVQGLAGDTQYF
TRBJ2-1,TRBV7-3,CASSLRLGQLSGDEQFF
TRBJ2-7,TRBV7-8,CASRMGVTYEQYF
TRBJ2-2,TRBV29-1,CSVAGTAITGELFF
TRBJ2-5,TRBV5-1,CASSPLDPRYQETQYF
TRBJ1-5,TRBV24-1,CATSPRRPQHF
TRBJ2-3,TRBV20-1,CSARLAGATDTQYF
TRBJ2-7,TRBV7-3,CASSSDYEQYF
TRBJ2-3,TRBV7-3,CASSLTGDTQYF
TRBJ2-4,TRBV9,CASSEMGQPWGIQYF